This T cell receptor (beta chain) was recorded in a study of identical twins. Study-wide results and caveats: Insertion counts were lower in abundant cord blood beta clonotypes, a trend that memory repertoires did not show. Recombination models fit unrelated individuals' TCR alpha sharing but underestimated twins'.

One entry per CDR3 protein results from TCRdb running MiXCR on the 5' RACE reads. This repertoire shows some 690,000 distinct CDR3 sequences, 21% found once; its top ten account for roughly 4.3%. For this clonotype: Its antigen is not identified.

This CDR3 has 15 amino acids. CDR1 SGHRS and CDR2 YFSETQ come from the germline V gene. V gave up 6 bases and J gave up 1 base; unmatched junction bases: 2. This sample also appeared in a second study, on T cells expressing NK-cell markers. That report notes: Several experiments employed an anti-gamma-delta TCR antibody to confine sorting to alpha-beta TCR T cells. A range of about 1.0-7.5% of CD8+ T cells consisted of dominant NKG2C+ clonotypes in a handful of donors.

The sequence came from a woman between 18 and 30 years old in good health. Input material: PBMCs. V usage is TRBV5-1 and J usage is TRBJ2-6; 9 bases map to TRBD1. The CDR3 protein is CASKDRGSGANVLTF. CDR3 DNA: TGCGCCAGCAAGGACAGGGGTTCTGGGGCCAACGTCCTGACTTTC.